Sequencing of this TCR beta chain was carried out in a study of cytomegalovirus exposure and HLA in healthy donors. On the study more broadly: Earlier sequencing of 150 million to 200 million T cells yielded 100 million to 140 million unique TCR beta sequences. Tens of millions of unique TCRs from HLA-typed donors were held in an early release of data. Regarding the study as a whole: The study recorded more than 150 TCR beta chains that were cytomegalovirus-associated.

Healthy people donating bone marrow made up the donors. The PCR had 60 Vbeta and 13 Jbeta primers. The data were produced by immunoSEQ multiplex PCR, yet TCRdb's version contains in-frame clones alone and is incomplete. Among approximately 160,000 clones listed, 65% to 85% were seen once. For this clone: Its antigen is undetermined.

CDR1 and CDR2 from the germline V gene are SGHRS and YFSETQ. V gave up 0 bases and J gave up 9 bases, with 10 bases separating them. This CDR3 is 12 amino acids long. The V gene is TRBV5-1, the J gene TRBJ2-7, with D possibly TRBD2 on 6 matching bases. What was sequenced was PBMCs. The clonotype originates from a woman between 18 and 30 years old in good health and CMV-seronegative. CDR3 in DNA: TGCGCCAGCAGCTTGGCGGGACTGAGGCAGTACTTC. Translated: CASSLAGLRQYF. Filled out from reference TRBV5-1 and TRBJ2-7, the complete variable domain reads KAGVTQTPRYLIKTRGQQVTLSCSPISGHRSVSWYQQTPGQGLQFLFEYFSETQRNKGNFPGRFSGRQFSNSRSEMNVSTLELGDSALYLCASSLAGLRQYFGPGTRLTVT.